This entry describes one TCR beta chain. Total RNA amounting to 500 ng was the source from which TCR beta cDNA was made with a constant-region primer. Slightly modified ARM-PCR served as the procedure for the TCR beta libraries. These libraries came from three rounds of nested multiplex PCR. TCRdb reprocessed the multiplex PCR reads via MiXCR and lists one record per CDR3 protein. The repertoire holds 150,000 to 200,000 distinct CDR3 sequences, with around 81% as singletons. The data belong to a study of tumor-infiltrating lymphocytes in primary liver carcinoma. Co-extraction of both nucleic acids (RNA and DNA) used 20-30 mg of unsorted bulk tissue. This receptor was identified in a middle-aged man with primary liver carcinoma and hepatitis B virus infection. What was sequenced was tumor tissue from primary liver carcinoma.

The CDR3, as DNA: TGTGCCATCAACCAAGGTGGGAGCTCCTATAATTCACCCCTCCACTTT. Amino acid sequence: CAINQGGSSYNSPLHF. J is TRBJ1-6 and V is TRBV4-2; D is ambiguous. The CDR3 is made up of 16 amino acids. V was cut by 10 bases and J by 0 bases, with 16 bases left in between. From germline, CDR1 is LGHNA and CDR2 YNFKEQ.